This T cell receptor (beta chain) was captured in a study of technical replicates of blood from a few donors. The table came from immunoSEQ multiplex PCR; TCRdb's copy has only in-frame clones and leaves some out. Here the sample spans 79,000 or so clones, 85% to 95% being singletons. Germline lookup yields CDR1 LNHDA and CDR2 SQIVND (reference sequence). Trimming pared 6 bases from V and 0 bases from J, leaving 15 bases between. This CDR3 has 16 residues. The TCR was taken from a human donor in good health. The V and J genes are TRBV19 and TRBJ1-3; tentative D call: TRBD1 (6 bases). Sequencing was done on a sample of T cells isolated from PBMCs. CDR3 coding DNA: TGTGCCAGTAGGAAATGGACAGATACCTCTGGAAACACCATATATTTT. This sequence encodes CASRKWTDTSGNTIYF.